This TCR beta chain was identified during a study of cytomegalovirus exposure and HLA in healthy donors (TCRdb year 2017). General notes on the study: An earlier analysis of some 550 of the donors reported 250 to 300 Gb of sequence data and 100 million to 140 million unique TCR beta sequences from 150 million to 200 million T cells. An early release covering roughly 600 HLA-typed donors comprised around 300 gigabases of sequencing data and around 80 million unique TCR sequences. Of the 300 to 500 genotyped donors, 81% were placed in the genetic ancestry cluster associated with self-reported Caucasian donors. The study was designed to test whether signatures of past pathogen exposure could be identified by cataloging public T cell receptors. The T cell repertoires of about 700 subjects were profiled by immunosequencing and related to cytomegalovirus serostatus. In addition to the first cohort of approximately 650 subjects, a separate validation cohort of around 110 different subjects was used. To predict cytomegalovirus infection status, the study brought together high-throughput TCR immunosequencing, statistical association of individual TCRs with disease status, and machine learning. A later analysis re-examined previously published TCR beta repertoires from more than 650 donors and added high-resolution HLA genotyping to investigate patterns of TCR occurrence. Rather than drawing on any new phenotypic data, the later analysis identified candidate immune exposures from TCR beta sequences and the way those sequences occurred across donors. An earlier analysis of 587 of the donors used high-throughput TCR beta sequencing to judge whether each TCR beta V gene segment behaved as functional or pseudogenic. Donor age, sex, ethnicity and CMV serostatus were collected together with the repertoire data. A later genetic analysis used genome-wide SNP genotypes for about 65% of the roughly 700 donors, treating that subset as a discovery cohort. Every discovery cohort repertoire had been produced on one sequencing platform. Both class I and class II loci were covered by HLA typing, at four-digit resolution. The number of typed donors differed by locus: about 629-640 for A, B, C, DRB1 and DQB1; approximately 520 for DQA1; approximately 610 for DPA1; and about 450 for DPB1. Four or five DR-DQ haplotypes were handled as single units for association and clustering because linkage in the cohort was strong. Across some 400 genotyped donors of the cohort, an average of roughly 250,000 unique TCR beta nucleotide sequences per donor were sequenced, and 15% to 20% of those sequences were non-productive. On the study overall, not on this receptor specifically: Broadly in line with IMGT annotations, most TCR beta V segments showed up in productive rearrangements about 87% or about 30% of the time in an earlier analysis of approximately 640 of the donors. A later analysis found that TCR association rates varied across HLA loci, with DRB1 alleles showing the most associated TCRs and HLA-C alleles the fewest. Correlated functional status among segregating V segments might reflect linkage disequilibrium, but an unknown experimental factor could not be ruled out. In vitro tests confirmed that a few of the cytomegalovirus-associated TCR beta chains recognize cytomegalovirus antigens. Because counts were too low, around 17 rarely observed V segments, including chromosome 9 orphons, were left out of the earlier analysis of over 550 of the donors. A later genetic analysis reported fewer N-insertions in productive TCRs among donors in an Asian-associated ancestry cluster than the roughly 690-donor mean. The classifier was reported to diagnose cytomegalovirus status with high specificity and sensitivity in both the original and validation cohorts. In the study, around 150 TCR beta chains were listed as associated with cytomegalovirus. V-gene and J-gene trimming of TCR beta chains was associated with a missense DCLRE1C variant in a later genetic analysis, and the association was replicated in an independent cohort. A later analysis associated approximately 17,000 TCR beta sequences with specific HLA alleles at a false discovery rate of 0.05. For the cohort, immune exposure information was limited to CMV serostatus. This cohort had only TCR beta chains sequenced, and the lack of alpha or paired-chain data limited which features could be detected. Across donors, most TCR sequences were observed very rarely, whereas some public TCRs were present in many individuals. When HLA alleles, especially DR and DQ, strongly co-occurred, TCR associations were difficult to assign to individual alleles. A later analysis found that HLA-associated TCR beta chains were more clonally expanded and had lower generation probabilities than equally common non-associated chains. A further reported finding was that TCR beta sequences accurately predicted the HLA-A and HLA-B alleles for most subjects in the first cohort. According to a later analysis, most CMV-associated TCR beta chains appeared to be HLA-restricted, and the HLA associations seemed to be driven largely by CMV exposure. Because HLA typing was unavailable for some donors at each locus, only the typed subset was used in association tests. Presence/absence analyses assumed roughly uniform sequencing depth across donors, an assumption that may not hold. A cluster of highly shared sequence variants was judged likely to be a technical artifact of the sequencing pipeline. According to the authors, the approach could potentially be generalized to other disease states and immunological phenotypes. According to a later analysis, parvovirus B19, influenza, CMV and Epstein-Barr virus appeared linked to several top co-occurrence clusters. Because the 87-base-pair reads could not distinguish some IMGT-functional V segments, including TRBV6-2 and TRBV6-3, those segments were excluded.

Counted from cysteine to phenylalanine, this CDR3 has 12 amino acids. This entry keeps only the CDR3 DNA: 36 bases, framed from base 1. Taken from the germline V gene, the CDR1 and CDR2 loops are ENHRY and SYGVKD. The cohort comprised fewer than 700 healthy bone marrow donors. All cohort members were sampled while nominally healthy, although unrecorded immune exposures were likely present. The donor tested CMV seronegative, placing the donor among the roughly 340 seronegative members of the cohort. Every donor gave a peripheral blood sample, and the peripheral blood mononuclear cells from that sample were used for TCR beta sequencing. The Qiagen DNeasy Blood Extraction Kit was used to extract genomic DNA from the blood cell samples. About this clone: It has no known antigen specificity. The junction and the germline gene differ at one end; a read error may be behind it.

The library was generated by the immunoSEQ multiplex PCR assay. The multiplex PCR relied on a mix of 60 forward primers for TCR Vbeta segments and 13 reverse primers for TCR Jbeta segments. A multiplex PCR assay on genomic DNA amplified the CDR3 region of rearranged TCR beta genes. The Illumina HiSeq System was used to sequence the amplified TCR beta libraries as 87-base-pair reads. The source study handled its data this way. A later analysis counted approximately 74 million unique TCR beta chains across the roughly 700 repertoires, and roughly 9.9 million of these chains were shared by at least two donors. To remove PCR and sequencing errors, raw reads were error-corrected and collapsed into unique sequences using a nearest-neighbor algorithm that merged closely related sequences. CDR3 sequences were aligned to IMGT reference sequences to assign V, D and J gene segments. For a sequence to be retained, a match of at least six nucleotides to both a V gene segment and a J gene segment was required. Rearrangements were classified as productive when the CDR3 lacked stop codons and remained in frame with V and J, and all other rearrangements were classified as non-productive. CDR3 was defined by IMGT convention, running from the second conserved V-encoded cysteine to the conserved J-encoded phenylalanine. The earlier analysis of fewer than 700 of the donors excluded sequences that lacked an unambiguous match to a single V gene segment. An earlier analysis of around 600 of the donors classified V segments as functional when productive rearrangements were above 56.7% and as segregating when the standard deviation between donors was above 5%. A statistical classification framework was developed to diagnose cytomegalovirus status using the catalog of TCR beta chain sequences. V and J gene assignment, in a later analysis, came from comparing TCR nucleotide sequences with IMGT/GENE-DB human TR gene sequences. Using the TCRdist pipeline, a later analysis assigned CDR3 sequences along with most-parsimonious VDJ recombination scenarios. In a later analysis, each TCR beta chain was defined by its CDR3 amino acid sequence together with its V-gene family, and reads without a unique V-gene family were excluded. As a way to deal with suspected cross-contamination and a sequencing artifact, a later analysis dropped roughly 620 nucleotide sequences that were highly shared and had low generation probability. In a later analysis, a clonal expansion index was calculated for each public chain from normalized within-repertoire ranks of inferred template counts. Generation probabilities in a later analysis came from a VDJ recombination model fitted to out-of-frame rearrangements, and those results were checked against IGoR. Hypergeometric tests were used in a later analysis to score TCR-TCR, TCR-HLA and TCR-CMV co-occurrence, with a repertoire-size bias correction applied to the TCR pairs. In a later analysis, false discovery rates were estimated by permuting HLA or CMV assignments 20 times. In a later analysis, co-occurring TCRs were grouped using DBSCAN, with TCRdist sequence similarity added in when clustering inside HLA-allele-positive subsets. Repertoires with fewer than 30,000 or more than 120,000 public chains, plus five repertoires with anomalous nucleotide sharing, were excluded from co-occurrence clustering. This is the immuneACCESS table as TCRdb keeps it, with only in-frame sequences that have V and J called. A part of the clones is gone; compared with another copy, unresolved V genes explain less than half, and the rest is unexplained. The V and J calls and clone size come from that table; D and trimming were worked out from the DNA. A total of 190,000 or so clones appear in this sample, 80% of them only once. Of the sample, about 0.63% is held by the ten largest clones.

This chain is built from TRBV10-3 and TRBJ2-5; 7 central bases correspond to TRBD2. The DNA end favors TRBJ2-7, so the J call may be wrong. The material sequenced was PBMCs. The origin of this receptor is a boy between 10 and 17 years old in good health and CMV-seronegative. The bases read TGTGCCACCAGTGGACTAGGGAACGAGCAGTACTTC. This yields the protein CATSGLGNEQYF.